The clone carrying this T cell receptor (beta chain) was recorded a few times. What it binds is not known. This entry belongs to a study of Graves' ophthalmopathy and Graves' hyperthyroidism. From RNA, the CDR3 regions of TCR beta chains were amplified and sequenced. Following a first-round RT-PCR that used HTBI primers, a second-round multiplex PCR was carried out. TCRdb analysed the multiplex PCR reads with MiXCR anew, one entry per CDR3 protein. The sample shows approximately 1.2 million distinct CDR3 sequences, around a third of them seen only once. Germline values: CDR1 LNHDA, CDR2 SQIVND (reference sequence). J lost 4 bases, V lost 2 bases, and 7 bases had no gene match. The CDR3 loop spans 15 amino acids. General study findings and limits: Ophthalmopathy was separated from stable hyperthyroidism by a 13-signature model with about 86% sensitivity and around 84% specificity. In predicting ophthalmopathy progression, the model reached 65% to 71% sensitivity and 72.22% specificity.

The chain joins TRBV19 to TRBJ1-2; 7 positions match TRBD1. What was sequenced was peripheral blood or thyroid tissue (not recorded which). This sequence originates from an adult man with Graves' hyperthyroidism. Here the CDR3 reads CASSITGQVLYGYTF. The CDR3 bases are TGTGCCAGTAGTATAACCGGACAGGTACTCTATGGCTACACCTTC. The variable domain in full, completed from reference TRBV19 and TRBJ1-2, reads DGGITQSPKYLFRKEGQNVTLSCEQNLNHDAMYWYRQDPGQGLRLIYYSQIVNDFQKGDIAEGYSVSREKKESFPLTVTSAQKNPTAFYLCASSITGQVLYGYTFGSGTRLTVV.